This is a list of T cell receptor beta chains from one sample in a study of blood T cell repertoires in COVID-19. TCRdb keeps only in-frame clones here, not all; method: immunoSEQ multiplex PCR. The table has about 84,000 clones, more than 80% seen once. Sample: peripheral blood. The receptors here all came from a woman of 80 years or more with acute or convalescent COVID-19. Each CDR3 is given with its conserved first and last residue. A D gene is named only where the DNA matches it firmly. Some rows mark clone size as missing; the rest say once, few, many or name a class of expanded clone.

>TRBV2|TRBD1|.|TRBJ1-5
CASGTGGIQPQHF
TGTGCCAGCGGGACAGGGGGCATTCAGCCCCAGCATTTT
>TRBV9|TRBD2|.|TRBJ2-5
CASSVVGGTSGEETQYF
TGTGCCAGCAGCGTAGTAGGGGGGACTAGCGGGGAAGAGACCCAGTACTTC
>TRBV9|.|.|TRBJ1-6
CASSDTGPSPLHF
TGTGCCAGCAGCGATACCGGTCCTTCACCCCTCCACTTT
>TRBV4-1|.|once|TRBJ2-2
CASRQGNGETGELFF
TGCGCCAGCAGACAGGGTAATGGGGAGACCGGGGAGCTGTTTTTT
>TRBV4-2|.|.|TRBJ1-1
CASSPGGYTEAFF
TGTGCCAGCAGTCCTGGGGGGTACACTGAAGCTTTCTTT
>TRBV29-1|TRBD2|.|TRBJ2-7
CSVWLGGYEQYF
TGCAGCGTTTGGTTGGGGGGGTACGAGCAGTACTTC
>TRBV28|TRBD1|.|TRBJ1-1
CASRGSGQGNTEAFF
TGTGCCAGCAGAGGGTCGGGACAGGGGAACACTGAAGCTTTCTTT
>TRBV10-2|TRBD2|.|TRBJ2-1
CASSASGGPSSYNEQFF
TGCGCCAGCAGTGCTAGCGGGGGGCCCAGCTCCTACAATGAGCAGTTCTTC
>TRBV10-1|TRBD1|once|TRBJ2-3
CASSEPRQGETQYF
TGCGCCAGCAGTGAGCCTAGACAGGGGGAGACGCAGTATTTT
>TRBV15|TRBD2|.|TRBJ2-1
CATSGNIAGGRYNEQFF
TGTGCCACCAGCGGAAATATAGCGGGGGGGCGCTACAATGAGCAGTTCTTC
>TRBV11-2|TRBD1|.|TRBJ1-6
CASSLVATGGSSNSPLHF
TGTGCCAGCAGCTTAGTCGCCACAGGGGGCTCGAGTAATTCACCCCTCCACTTT
>TRBV6-2/TRBV6-3|.|.|TRBJ1-5
CASSYPDNNQPQHF
TGTGCCAGCAGTTACCCGGACAACAATCAGCCCCAGCATTTT
>TRBV6-5|.|once|TRBJ1-1
CASERAGVNTEAFF
TGTGCCAGCGAGAGGGCAGGGGTCAACACTGAAGCTTTCTTT
>TRBV19|.|.|TRBJ2-3
CASSTAGDTQYF
TGTGCCAGTAGTACGGCGGGGGATACGCAGTATTTT
>TRBV10-3|.|.|TRBJ1-1
CAITGTSQNTEAFF
TGTGCCATCACTGGGACAAGCCAGAACACTGAAGCTTTCTTT
>TRBV28|.|.|TRBJ1-1
CASRLNDLLMNTEAFF
TGTGCCAGCCGTTTAAACGACTTACTGATGAACACTGAAGCTTTCTTT
>TRBV7-2|.|.|TRBJ2-7
CASGADSSYEQYF
TGTGCCAGCGGCGCGGACAGCTCCTACGAGCAGTACTTC
>TRBV5-5|TRBD1|.|TRBJ1-3
CASSPQPTGAGNTIYF
TGTGCCAGCAGCCCCCAACCTACAGGGGCTGGAAACACCATATATTTT
>TRBV5-1|TRBD1|.|TRBJ1-1
CASSATGEDTEAFF
TGCGCCAGCAGCGCTACAGGGGAGGACACTGAAGCTTTCTTT
>TRBV5-1|TRBD1|.|TRBJ1-6
CASSFGGQGNSPLHF
TGCGCCAGCAGCTTTGGGGGACAGGGGAATTCACCCCTCCACTTT
>TRBV7-2|TRBD2|few|TRBJ2-3
CASSPAGGRSDTQYF
TGTGCCAGCAGCCCAGCGGGGGGTAGGTCAGATACGCAGTATTTT
>TRBV28|TRBD2|.|TRBJ2-2
CASSLGLAGGPTGELFF
TGTGCCAGCAGTTTGGGACTGGCGGGGGGGCCGACCGGGGAGCTGTTTTTT
>TRBV5-4|.|.|TRBJ2-5
CASHAGAIAVQETQYF
TGTGCCAGCCACGCGGGGGCGATAGCGGTGCAGGAGACCCAGTACTTC
>TRBV6-9|TRBD1|.|TRBJ2-1
CASRPPGTGYNEQFF
TGTGCCAGCAGACCCCCCGGGACAGGGTACAATGAGCAGTTCTTC
>TRBV6-2/TRBV6-3|.|few|TRBJ1-5
CASSYGHSNQPQHF
TGTGCCAGCAGTTACGGACATAGCAATCAGCCCCAGCATTTT
>TRBV9|TRBD1|.|TRBJ1-1
CASSATGRLTEAFF
TGTGCCAGCAGCGCGACAGGGCGCTTAACTGAAGCTTTCTTT
>TRBV19|TRBD2|.|TRBJ2-7
CASSSGALLPGTSAYEQYF
TGTGCCAGTAGTTCGGGGGCACTGCTCCCCGGGACTAGCGCCTACGAGCAGTACTTC
>TRBV18|.|.|TRBJ2-5
CASSPPRGETQYF
TGTGCCAGCTCACCACCTCGAGGGGAGACCCAGTACTTC
>TRBV15|TRBD1|.|TRBJ2-7
CATRKQGASSTYEQYF
TGTGCCACCAGGAAACAGGGGGCGTCCTCTACCTACGAGCAGTACTTC
>TRBV10-1|.|few|TRBJ2-1
CASSDLGDGSSYNEQFF
TGCGCCAGCAGTGATCTGGGGGACGGGAGCTCCTACAATGAGCAGTTCTTC
>TRBV11-2|.|few|TRBJ2-2
CASSYSRTVTGELFF
TGTGCCAGCAGCTACAGCCGGACAGTCACCGGGGAGCTGTTTTTT
>TRBV19|.|.|TRBJ1-5
CASSIQGSGQPQHF
TGTGCCAGTAGTATTCAGGGGAGCGGTCAGCCCCAGCATTTT
>TRBV27|TRBD1|.|TRBJ2-1
CASSSAGTGYYNEQFF
TGTGCCAGCAGCTCTGCCGGGACAGGGTACTACAATGAGCAGTTCTTC
>TRBV2|.|.|TRBJ1-2
CASQEQETYGYTF
TGTGCCAGTCAAGAACAGGAGACATATGGCTACACCTTC
>TRBV6-5|.|few|TRBJ2-1
CASSYQDRFYNEQFF
TGTGCCAGCAGTTACCAAGACAGGTTCTACAATGAGCAGTTCTTC
>TRBV27|.|.|TRBJ2-3
CASTRSRTPGSDTQYF
TGTGCCAGCACAAGGAGCAGGACCCCGGGATCAGATACGCAGTATTTT